These 31 T cell receptor beta chains share one sample of origin, sequenced in a study of T cell clonality in common variable immunodeficiency. The study, taken as a whole, reports: Reportedly, TCR beta sequences from common variable immunodeficiency showed fewer deletions and N-nucleotide insertions.

Only in-frame clones appear in the TCRdb table, and some are missing; sequencing was by immunoSEQ multiplex PCR. The sample shows 28,000 or so clones, none of them appearing just once. Their recognized antigens are unknown. The source material was peripheral blood mononuclear cells. These receptors were collected from a human donor with common variable immunodeficiency.

This clone was counted many times. The observed sequence ends 3 residues before the CDR3 terminus, with the missing tail filled in from the germline J gene. The V and J genes are TRBV9 and TRBJ2-7, with TRBD2 matching over 7 bases. From germline, CDR1 is SGDLS and CDR2 YYNGEE. The CDR3 is made up of 15 amino acids. V lost 4 bases and J lost 1; bases outside the gene matches: 8. The CDR3 is CASSPSTSPSYEQYF. CDR3 DNA, as far as it was read: TGTGCCAGCAGCCCCTCGACTAGCCCGTCCTACGAG.

This clone was counted a few times. The CDR3 goes on 3 residues after the read ends, and that part is filled in from the germline J gene. This sequence joins TRBV6-1 and TRBJ1-1; a weak D match, TRBD1 (6 bases). From germline, CDR1 is MNHNS and CDR2 SASEGT. The CDR3 is 12 amino acids. The CDR3 region is CASSALGQEAFF. CDR3 DNA (partial): TGTGCCAGCAGTGCCTTAGGACAGGAA.

There are many counts of this clone. The CDR3 sequence: CASTERNGDYGYTF. CDR3 DNA, as far as it was read: TGTGCCAGCACCGAAAGGAACGGGGACTATGGC. The rearrangement uses TRBV18 and TRBJ1-2; D unclear. The read finishes 3 residues shy of the CDR3 end, and the germline J gene is used to complete it. Deletions cut 8 bases from V and 3 bases from J, with 16 bases between. The germline V gene has CDR1 KGHSH and CDR2 LQKENI. The CDR3 length is 14 residues.

This clone was observed a few times. The DNA ends 3 residues before the CDR3 does, and the rest of the CDR3 is filled in from the germline J gene. The chain is built from TRBV30 and TRBJ2-3, with D perhaps TRBD2 (6 bases). CDR1 is GTSNPN, CDR2 SVGIG, per germline (reference sequence). CDR3 size: 13 residues. V shed 4 bases and J shed 2 bases, with 10 bases lying between them. The CDR3 protein is CAWTRGNTDTQYF. The sequenced part of the CDR3 DNA is TGTGCCTGGACACGGGGGAACACAGATACG.

This clone was seen repeatedly, ten times or more. The CDR3 end lies 3 residues beyond the end of the read and is filled in from the germline J gene. This sequence joins TRBV5-1 and TRBJ2-4, with 9 bases lining up with TRBD2. Germline loops: CDR1 SGHRS, CDR2 YFSETQ. Trimming cost V 1 base and J 1 base; bases outside gene matches: 12. The CDR3 runs 19 residues. The CDR3 sequence: CASSLRGSGGQGAKNIQYF. CDR3 DNA, as far as it was read: TGCGCCAGCAGCTTGCGTGGTAGCGGGGGCCAGGGGGCCAAAAACATT.

As for this clone: The sequence runs out 3 residues before the end of the CDR3; the remainder is reconstructed from the germline J gene. The chain links TRBV6-1 to TRBJ2-3, with D uncertain. CDR1 is MNHNS and CDR2 is SASEGT in the germline V gene. The CDR3 has 12 amino acids. Between the trimmed V and J ends, which lost 2 bases and 5 bases, there was a span of 5 bases. The part of the CDR3 DNA that was read is TGTGCCAGCAGTGAACAAGGAGATACG. Amino acid sequence: CASSEQGDT. The entire CDR3 protein reads CASSEQGDTQYF.

This clone was seen at least ten times. The read is 3 residues too short to cover the CDR3 end, so that end is filled in from the germline J gene. This rearrangement joins TRBV30 to TRBJ1-5; D is undetermined. CDR1 GTSNPN and CDR2 SVGIG come from the germline V gene (reference sequence). V was pared by 3 bases and J by 5 bases, with 11 bases between. CDR3 length equals 13 residues. Here the CDR3 reads CAWSNGVHQPQHF. The part of the CDR3 DNA that was read is TGTGCCTGGAGCAACGGGGTTCATCAGCCC.

As to this clone: The read terminates 3 residues ahead of where the CDR3 ends, so the germline J gene completes it. The rearrangement links TRBV11-1 to TRBJ1-2; tentatively, D is TRBD1 (6 bases). The CDR3 consists of 15 residues. Germline V gene lookup returns CDR1 SGHAT and CDR2 FQDESV (reference sequence). Trimming stripped 2 bases from V and 2 bases from J, with 12 bases between. CDR3 protein: CASSLTGTQNYGYTF. CDR3 DNA, as far as it was read: TGTGCCAGCAGCTTAACAGGGACCCAAAACTATGGC.

With regard to this clone: The read is 3 residues too short to cover the CDR3 end, so that end is filled in from the germline J gene. The chain couples TRBV19 to TRBJ2-7; TRBD2 aligns across 8 bases. Germline assignment: CDR1 LNHDA and CDR2 SQIVND (reference sequence). Trimming took 5 bases from V and 3 from J; bases not matched to a gene: 12. CDR3 length equals 16 residues. CDR3 DNA, as far as it was read: TGTGCCAGTAGTTTCTTTACTAGCGGCCATATCTACGAG. Translation gives CASSFFTSGHIYE. The complete CDR3 sequence is CASSFFTSGHIYEQYF. The variable domain in full, completed from reference TRBV19 and TRBJ2-7, reads DGGITQSPKYLFRKEGQNVTLSCEQNLNHDAMYWYRQDPGQGLRLIYYSQIVNDFQKGDIAEGYSVSREKKESFPLTVTSAQKNPTAFYLCASSFFTSGHIYEQYFGPGTRLTVT.

The table lists this clone with many counts. Read sequence stops 3 residues before the CDR3 end, and the germline J gene provides the missing end. The V and J genes are TRBV5-4 and TRBJ2-2, with D uncertain. Deletions cut 0 bases from V and 5 bases from J, with 11 bases between. The CDR3 is 15 residues long. CDR1 is SGHNT, CDR2 YYREEE, per germline (reference sequence). The CDR3 loop reads CASSLALTETGELFF. CDR3 DNA, as far as it was read: TGTGCCAGCAGCTTGGCCCTAACAGAGACCGGGGAG. Combining the CDR3 with reference TRBV5-4 and TRBJ2-2 gives the whole variable domain ETGVTQSPTHLIKTRGQQVTLRCSSQSGHNTVSWYQQALGQGPQFIFQYYREEENGRGNFPPRFSGLQFPNYSSELNVNALELDDSALYLCASSLALTETGELFFGEGSRLTVL.

This clone was recorded at least ten times. From the germline J gene comes the end of the CDR3, since the read stops 3 residues before it. The rearrangement joins TRBV30 to TRBJ2-3; D gene uncertain. The germline V and J ends were trimmed by 3 bases and 3 bases, with 7 bases remaining between them. Per the germline V gene, CDR1 is GTSNPN and CDR2 is SVGIG (reference sequence). The CDR3 length is 12 residues. Partial CDR3 DNA: TGTGCCTGGAGCCCTAGAACAGATACG. Protein: CAWSPRTDT. In full, the CDR3 is CAWSPRTDTQYF.

This clone was observed a few times. Coverage ceases 3 residues before the CDR3 finishes, and the germline J gene fills in the end. V usage is TRBV19 and J usage is TRBJ1-1, with 7 bases lining up with TRBD1. Trimming removed 5 bases from V and 6 bases from J; junction bases left unmatched: 6. Per germline, CDR1 LNHDA and CDR2 SQIVND (reference sequence). The CDR3 extends over 13 amino acids. The sequenced CDR3 bases are TGTGCCAGTAGTCCGAGGGGGCTGCCTGAA. Its protein is CASSPRGLPE. The whole CDR3 is CASSPRGLPEAFF. The full variable domain, in which reference TRBV19 and TRBJ1-1 provide the parts outside the CDR3, is DGGITQSPKYLFRKEGQNVTLSCEQNLNHDAMYWYRQDPGQGLRLIYYSQIVNDFQKGDIAEGYSVSREKKESFPLTVTSAQKNPTAFYLCASSPRGLPEAFFGQGTRLTVV.

Note on this clone: The sequenced fragment ends 3 residues before the CDR3 boundary, so the rest is inferred from the germline J gene. This chain links TRBV7-6 with TRBJ1-2; tentatively, D is TRBD1 (6 bases). The CDR3 has 14 amino acids. The V end lost 5 bases, the J end lost 4 bases, and 14 bases lay between the germline ends. CDR1 SGHVS and CDR2 FNYEAQ come from the germline V gene. The CDR3 sequence is CASSIRDTGYGYTF. The CDR3 bases that were read are TGTGCCAGCAGCATCCGGGACACGGGCTATGGC.

This clone was counted many times. The CDR3 goes on 3 residues after the read ends, and that part is filled in from the germline J gene. This specimen includes other DNA sequences encoding the same CDR3. The V call is TRBV11-3, the J call TRBJ2-1; D might be TRBD2 (6 bases). This CDR3 is built from 14 residues. V gave up 2 bases and J gave up 7 bases, with 12 bases separating them. Germline V gene sequence: CDR1 SGHNT, CDR2 YENEEA. The part of the CDR3 DNA that was read is TGTGCCAGCAGCTTATTTGGGGGGACGAATGAG. Translation: CASSLFGGTNE. The full-length CDR3 reads as CASSLFGGTNEQFF.

This clone was counted ten times or more. The DNA read from the CDR3 is TGTGCCAGCGCCGACAGGGGAAGGGGGCCC. Protein product: CASADRGRGP. In full, the CDR3 reads CASADRGRGPQHF. The chain employs TRBV2 and TRBJ1-5; 8 bases agree with TRBD1. The CDR3 end lies 3 residues beyond the end of the read and is filled in from the germline J gene. Germline values: CDR1 SNHLY, CDR2 FYNNEI. Trimming removed 8 bases from V and 9 bases from J; junction bases left unmatched: 9. The CDR3 has 13 residues.

This clone was recorded at least ten times. The sequence runs out 3 residues before the end of the CDR3; the remainder is reconstructed from the germline J gene. The V call is TRBV4-2, the J call TRBJ1-3, with D maybe TRBD1 (5 bases). The germline CDR1 and CDR2 sequences are LGHNA and YNFKEQ. V dropped 1 base and J dropped 3 bases, with 16 bases sitting between them. The CDR3 length is 17 residues. The sequenced part of the CDR3 DNA is TGTGCCAGCAGCCAAGTGAGTGGAGGGGCAGGTGGAAACACC. Translated: CASSQVSGGAGGNT. The CDR3 in its entirety is CASSQVSGGAGGNTIYF.

This clone was counted many times. The DNA ends 3 residues before the CDR3 does, and the rest of the CDR3 is filled in from the germline J gene. The chain recombines TRBV5-1 with TRBJ2-1; 9 nucleotides align to TRBD1. CDR1 and CDR2 from the germline V gene are SGHRS and YFSETQ. With V trimmed by 4 bases and J by 7 bases, 9 bases remained unmatched. The CDR3 sequence is 15 residues long. This CDR3 reads CASSPTGQGQNEQFF. CDR3 bases read: TGCGCCAGCAGCCCGACCGGACAGGGGCAGAATGAG.

This clone has at least ten counts. The junction and the germline gene differ at one end; a read error may be behind it. The CDR3 end falls 3 residues outside the read, so it is completed with the germline J gene. The chain couples TRBV4-2 to TRBJ1-1; D is perhaps TRBD1 (5 bases). The CDR3 is 13 amino acids. CDR1 is LGHNA and CDR2 is YNFKEQ in the germline V gene. The CDR3 bases that were read are TGCGCCAGCAGCCAAGATAGGGGCACTGAA. Its protein product is CASSQDRGTE. The full-length CDR3 reads as CASSQDRGTEAFF.

This clone was counted between two and nine times. The observed sequence ends 3 residues before the CDR3 terminus, with the missing tail filled in from the germline J gene. The gene calls are TRBV19 and TRBJ1-1; no clear D gene. Looked up from germline, CDR1 is LNHDA and CDR2 is SQIVND (reference sequence). V was shortened by 0 bases and J by 1 base, with 12 bases between the two germline ends. CDR3 length equals 16 residues. CDR3 sequence: CASSIDWTSRNTEAFF. The CDR3 DNA, read in part, is TGTGCCAGTAGTATAGATTGGACTTCTCGGAACACTGAA. The full variable domain, completed using reference TRBV19 and TRBJ1-1, is DGGITQSPKYLFRKEGQNVTLSCEQNLNHDAMYWYRQDPGQGLRLIYYSQIVNDFQKGDIAEGYSVSREKKESFPLTVTSAQKNPTAFYLCASSIDWTSRNTEAFFGQGTRLTVV.

This clone appeared a few times. The CDR3 is cut off 3 residues early in the read; its end comes from the germline J gene. The V call is TRBV19, the J call TRBJ2-3; D is ambiguous. The CDR3 has 11 residues. Germline CDR1 and CDR2: LNHDA and SQIVND (reference sequence). Trimming shortened V by 5 bases and J by 6 bases, and 6 bases separated the two germline ends. The sequenced part of the CDR3 DNA is TGTGCCAGTAGTTTATTCGATACG. This translates into CASSLFDT. The complete CDR3 sequence is CASSLFDTQYF. The whole variable domain, filled in from reference TRBV19 and TRBJ2-3, reads DGGITQSPKYLFRKEGQNVTLSCEQNLNHDAMYWYRQDPGQGLRLIYYSQIVNDFQKGDIAEGYSVSREKKESFPLTVTSAQKNPTAFYLCASSLFDTQYFGPGTRLTVL.

The table lists this clone with a few counts. The observed sequence ends 3 residues before the CDR3 terminus, with the missing tail filled in from the germline J gene. The chain combines TRBV7-9 with TRBJ1-2; D might be TRBD1 (6 bases). In germline, CDR1 is SEHNR, CDR2 FQNEAQ (reference sequence). This CDR3 has 14 amino acids. Trimming cost V 1 base and J 3 bases, with 9 bases left between them. CDR3 bases read: TGTGCCAGCAGCTTAGACAGGGCATACTATGGC. The encoded protein is CASSLDRAYYG. The whole CDR3 region reads CASSLDRAYYGYTF.

Comment on this clone: The read ends 3 residues shy of where the CDR3 ends; the end is completed using the germline J gene. The chain couples TRBV30 to TRBJ1-4; possibly TRBD1 for D (6 bases). CDR3 length: 15 amino acids. Germline V gene lookup returns CDR1 GTSNPN and CDR2 SVGIG (reference sequence). Trimming left V 1 base short and J 8 bases short, with 17 bases between. The CDR3 bases that were read are TGTGCCTGGAGTGCCTCACAGGGAGTCAAGGAAAAA. Translating it yields CAWSASQGVKEK. The full CDR3 is CAWSASQGVKEKLFF.

CDR3 bases read: TGTGCCTGGAGCCAGGGAGCCAAAAACATT. Its translation: CAWSQGAKNI. The complete CDR3 reads CAWSQGAKNIQYF. The V gene is TRBV30, the J gene TRBJ2-4; TRBD1 is a possible D gene (5 bases). The read gets to within 3 residues of the CDR3 end, and the germline J gene fills in the rest. The germline V gene encodes CDR1 GTSNPN and CDR2 SVGIG (reference sequence). Trimming removed 3 bases at V and 0 bases at J, with 6 bases between. The CDR3 loop spans 13 amino acids.

This clone was picked up many times. The read finishes 3 residues shy of the CDR3 end, and the germline J gene is used to complete it. The V call is TRBV7-3, the J call TRBJ2-5; 11 bases align to TRBD2. Germline V CDR1 and CDR2: SGHTA, FQGTGA. There are 15 residues in the CDR3. Trimming removed 5 bases from V and 5 bases from J; junction bases left unmatched: 7. The sequenced part of the CDR3 DNA is TGTGCCAGCAGCCCACTAGCGGGGGCGGGGGAGACC. Amino acids: CASSPLAGAGET. The whole CDR3 region reads CASSPLAGAGETQYF. Full variable domain (rest looked up from reference TRBV7-3 and TRBJ2-5): GAGVSQTPSNKVTEKGKYVELRCDPISGHTALYWYRQSLGQGPEFLIYFQGTGAADDSGLPNDRFFAVRPEGSVSTLKIQRTERGDSAVYLCASSPLAGAGETQYFGPGTRLLVL.

Points on this clone: The missing CDR3 end, 3 residues past where the read stops, is filled in from the germline J gene. The chain carries TRBV19 and TRBJ2-2; TRBD1 agrees at 7 bases. Germline CDR1 LNHDA, CDR2 SQIVND (reference sequence). The trim removed 5 bases at V and 0 bases at J, leaving 6 bases unmatched. CDR3 length: 16 residues. The CDR3 loop reads CASSGNRGANTGELFF. Partial CDR3 DNA: TGTGCCAGTAGTGGTAACAGGGGCGCGAACACCGGGGAG.

This clone has ten or more counts. The CDR3 end lies 3 residues beyond the end of the read and is filled in from the germline J gene. The genes are TRBV7-9 and TRBJ1-2, with 9 bases aligning to TRBD1. J lost 4 bases, V lost 4 bases, and 4 bases had no gene match. CDR1 is SEHNR, CDR2 FQNEAQ, per germline (reference sequence). This CDR3 has 14 residues. This CDR3 reads CASSWGTGSYGYTF. The part of the CDR3 DNA that was read is TGTGCCAGCAGCTGGGGGACAGGGAGCTATGGC.

This clone has just a few counts. The sequence runs out 3 residues before the end of the CDR3; the remainder is reconstructed from the germline J gene. The J gene is TRBJ2-3, the V gene TRBV5-6, with no clear D. The germline V and J ends were trimmed by 0 bases and 1 base, with 9 bases remaining between them. CDR1 and CDR2 (germline): SGHDT, YYEEEE. The CDR3 loop spans 15 amino acids. The CDR3 loop is CASSLGLIGTDTQYF. CDR3 DNA (partial): TGTGCCAGCAGCTTGGGGCTCATCGGCACAGATACG. Full variable domain (rest looked up from reference TRBV5-6 and TRBJ2-3): DAGVTQSPTHLIKTRGQQVTLRCSPKSGHDTVSWYQQALGQGPQFIFQYYEEEERQRGNFPDRFSGHQFPNYSSELNVNALLLGDSALYLCASSLGLIGTDTQYFGPGTRLTVL.

As for this clone: The read terminates 3 residues ahead of where the CDR3 ends, so the germline J gene completes it. The chain recombines TRBV2 with TRBJ2-7; possibly TRBD2 for D (7 bases). The CDR3 is 12 residues long. Trimming removed 6 bases at V and 4 bases at J, with 10 bases between. From germline, CDR1 is SNHLY and CDR2 FYNNEI. This CDR3 is CASREGGYEQYF. The CDR3 DNA, read in part, is TGTGCCAGCAGGGAGGGGGGGTACGAG.

This clone was counted many times. The read falls 3 residues short of the CDR3 end, and the missing part is taken from the germline J gene. This chain links TRBV30 with TRBJ1-1; D uncertain. Germline V lookup: CDR1 GTSNPN, CDR2 SVGIG (reference sequence). Trimming shortened V by 3 bases and J by 2 bases, and 10 bases separated the two germline ends. The CDR3 loop spans 13 amino acids. CDR3 bases read: TGTGCCTGGAGCTTTACACAAAACACTGAA. It yields the protein CAWSFTQNTE. The full CDR3 protein reads CAWSFTQNTEAFF.

This clone was recorded a few times. CDR3 DNA, as far as it was read: TGTGCCAGCAGCTTAGAGCCAGGCCTGAACTACGAG. Translating gives CASSLEPGLNYE. From start to end, the CDR3 is CASSLEPGLNYEQYF. The chain has TRBV7-8 and TRBJ2-7, with no clear D. The sequence runs out 3 residues before the end of the CDR3; the remainder is reconstructed from the germline J gene. The V end was cut by 1 base, the J end by 3 bases, with 13 bases between. The CDR3 contains 15 residues. The germline gives CDR1 SGHVS, CDR2 FQNEAQ. Looking up the rest from reference TRBV7-8 and TRBJ2-7 gives the full variable domain: GAGVSQSPRYKVAKRGQDVALRCDPISGHVSLFWYQQALGQGPEFLTYFQNEAQLDKSGLPSDRFFAERPEGSVSTLKIQRTQQEDSAVYLCASSLEPGLNYEQYFGPGTRLTVT.

This clone appeared a few times. The CDR3 end lies 3 residues beyond the end of the read and is filled in from the germline J gene. This rearrangement joins TRBV7-9 to TRBJ2-7, with TRBD1 identical over 9 bases. V trimming: 6 bases; J trimming: 3 bases; junction bases outside the gene matches: 3. This CDR3 contains 13 residues. The germline gives CDR1 SEHNR, CDR2 FQNEAQ (reference sequence). The sequenced CDR3 bases are TGTGCCAGCAGAATGACAGGGGGCTACGAG. It is translated as CASRMTGGYE. The whole CDR3 is CASRMTGGYEQYF.